These 27 T cell receptor beta chains came from one sample sequenced in a study of blood T cell repertoires in COVID-19. TCRdb's table, derived via immunoSEQ multiplex PCR, lists solely in-frame clones and lacks some. The data show 200,000 to 250,000 clones, with approximately 80% seen just once and about 8.3% held by the top ten. What was sequenced was peripheral blood. These receptors all come from a woman older than 75 with COVID-19, enrolled during active disease.

This clone has a single count. The chain employs TRBV9 and TRBJ2-1; 10 bases agree with TRBD2. Trimming cost V 2 bases and J 9 bases; bases outside gene matches: 8. The CDR3 has 15 residues. Looked up from germline, CDR1 is SGDLS and CDR2 is YYNGEE. The CDR3 DNA is TGTGCCAGCAGCGTGAGCGGGAGGGAGGAGAGTGAGCAGTTCTTC. Its protein is CASSVSGREESEQFF. The variable domain in full, with the rest retrieved from reference TRBV9 and TRBJ2-1, is DSGVTQTPKHLITATGQRVTLRCSPRSGDLSVYWYQQSLDQGLQFLIQYYNGEERAKGNILERFSAQQFPDLHSELNLSSLELGDSALYFCASSVSGREESEQFFGPGTRLTVL.

There are a few counts of this clone. The chain combines TRBV9 with TRBJ1-4, with 7 bases fitting TRBD1. The CDR3 sequence is 16 residues long. Germline-derived CDR1 and CDR2 are SGDLS and YYNGEE. V shed 0 bases, J shed 3 bases, and the junction held 5 bases outside the gene matches. The CDR3 loop is CASSVGAGTANEKLFF. The DNA of the CDR3 is TGTGCCAGCAGCGTAGGGGCTGGGACAGCTAATGAAAAACTGTTTTTT. Supplemented by reference TRBV9 and TRBJ1-4, the full variable domain reads DSGVTQTPKHLITATGQRVTLRCSPRSGDLSVYWYQQSLDQGLQFLIQYYNGEERAKGNILERFSAQQFPDLHSELNLSSLELGDSALYFCASSVGAGTANEKLFFGSGTQLSVL.

The chain has TRBV28 and TRBJ2-7; the match to TRBD1 covers 7 bases. CDR3 length equals 14 residues. CDR1 and CDR2 from the germline V gene are MDHEN and SYDVKM. The trim removed 11 bases at V and 6 bases at J, leaving 16 bases unmatched. CDR3 nucleotides: TGTGCCTCCCGACAGGGCAGGGTTAGGCGCGAGCAGTACTTC. Amino acid sequence: CASRQGRVRREQYF.

This chain joins TRBV7-6 and TRBJ1-5; D ambiguous. CDR1 and CDR2 (germline): SGHVS, FNYEAQ. CDR3 length: 16 residues. V lost 0 bases, J lost 4 bases, and 13 bases lay in between. This CDR3 reads CASSLAPRGTNQPQHF. The CDR3 DNA reads as TGTGCCAGCAGCTTAGCCCCCCGGGGTACTAATCAGCCCCAGCATTTT. The full variable domain, completed using reference TRBV7-6 and TRBJ1-5, is GAGVSQSPRYKVTKRGQDVALRCDPISGHVSLYWYRQALGQGPEFLTYFNYEAQQDKSGLPNDRFSAERPEGSISTLTIQRTEQRDSAMYRCASSLAPRGTNQPQHFGDGTRLSIL.

This chain links TRBV5-1 with TRBJ2-7, with TRBD2 matching 7 bases. Per germline, CDR1 SGHRS and CDR2 YFSETQ. CDR3 length: 14 amino acids. J was trimmed by 13 bases and V by 4 bases; bases with no gene match: 17. CDR3 loop: CASSPRGSGVFPYF. The CDR3, as DNA: TGCGCCAGCAGCCCAAGGGGAAGCGGGGTCTTTCCCTACTTC. The full variable domain, rest sourced from reference TRBV5-1 and TRBJ2-7, is KAGVTQTPRYLIKTRGQQVTLSCSPISGHRSVSWYQQTPGQGLQFLFEYFSETQRNKGNFPGRFSGRQFSNSRSEMNVSTLELGDSALYLCASSPRGSGVFPYFGPGTRLTVT.

The gene calls are TRBV25-1 and TRBJ2-5; 11 bases map to TRBD2. Germline V CDR1 and CDR2: MGHDK, SYGVNS. The V gene end was trimmed by 6 bases and the J gene end by 1 base; junction bases not matched to a gene: 4. The CDR3 extends over 15 amino acids. The CDR3 coding sequence is TGTGCCAGCAGGAAGCTAGCGGGGGGCCAAGAGACCCAGTACTTC. This codes for CASRKLAGGQETQYF.

This chain connects TRBV13 to TRBJ1-3, with 7 bases lining up with TRBD1. Trimming took 6 bases from V and 0 from J; bases not matched to a gene: 5. In germline, CDR1 is PRHDT, CDR2 FYEKMQ (reference sequence). This CDR3 comprises 15 residues. CDR3 nucleotides: TGTGCCAGCAGAAATACAGGGGTCTCTGGAAACACCATATATTTT. Its translation: CASRNTGVSGNTIYF.

The count of this clone is one. The chain links TRBV6-5 to TRBJ2-7; maybe TRBD2 (7 bases). Looked up from germline, CDR1 is MNHEY and CDR2 is SVGAGI. Trimming removed 7 bases from V and 3 bases from J, with 19 bases in between. The CDR3 length is 15 residues. The CDR3 bases are TGTGCCAGCAACGGGGGGCTGGGAACCTACTACGAGCAGTACTTC. Protein: CASNGGLGTYYEQYF.

This clone was observed a single time. The chain links TRBV2 to TRBJ1-3; D gene unclear. The ends were cut back, 9 bases at V and 8 bases at J, with 11 bases in the middle. CDR3 length: 11 residues. Germline CDR1 is SNHLY and CDR2 is FYNNEI. CDR3 in DNA: TGTGCCAGAGTTGTGGGAGACACCATATATTTT. Its translation: CARVVGDTIYF. Filled out from reference TRBV2 and TRBJ1-3, the complete variable domain reads EPEVTQTPSHQVTQMGQEVILRCVPISNHLYFYWYRQILGQKVEFLVSFYNNEISEKSEIFDDQFSVERPDGSNFTLKIRSTKLEDSAMYFCARVVGDTIYFGEGSWLTVV.

The chain is built from TRBV12-3 or TRBV12-4 and TRBJ2-1; D possibly corresponds to TRBD2 (5 bases). The CDR3 spans 13 residues. Trimming cost V 7 bases and J 9 bases, with 16 bases left between them. CDR3 residues: CASTLLESGEQFF. The CDR3 DNA reads as TGTGCCAGCACCCTCTTGGAGAGCGGTGAGCAGTTCTTC.

This clone was observed a few times. The chain joins TRBV2 to TRBJ1-5, with 7 positions matching TRBD1. CDR3 size: 13 residues. The V gene's germline CDR1 is SNHLY and CDR2 FYNNEI. V shed 7 bases, J shed 2 bases, and the junction held 2 bases outside the gene matches. The CDR3 is CASKGQGNQPQHF. The CDR3 nucleotides read TGTGCCAGCAAAGGACAGGGCAATCAGCCCCAGCATTTT.

The V and J genes are TRBV10-2 and TRBJ2-3; 9 bases match TRBD2. V lost 0 bases and J lost 4; bases outside the gene matches: 8. The CDR3 length is 17 residues. From germline, CDR1 is WSHSY and CDR2 SAAADI. CDR3: CASSESTGSGRADTQYF. CDR3 bases: TGCGCCAGCAGTGAGTCAACGGGTAGCGGGAGAGCAGATACGCAGTATTTT.

The V call is TRBV9, the J call TRBJ1-1; D is possibly TRBD1 (6 bases). Germline lookup yields CDR1 SGDLS and CDR2 YYNGEE. Trimming pared 0 bases from V and 3 bases from J, leaving 15 bases between. This CDR3 has 16 amino acids. CDR3 residues: CASSVGGQGIYTEAFF. The CDR3 coding sequence is TGTGCCAGCAGCGTAGGAGGGCAGGGGATATACACTGAAGCTTTCTTT.

The gene calls are TRBV5-1 and TRBJ1-1; weak D call: TRBD1 (5 bases). V lost 1 base and J 7 bases, leaving 11 bases between the germline ends. The CDR3 consists of 13 residues. From germline, CDR1 is SGHRS and CDR2 YFSETQ. The CDR3 sequence: CASSLNPDSEAFF. CDR3 DNA sequence: TGCGCCAGCAGCTTGAACCCCGACAGTGAAGCTTTCTTT.

The chain combines TRBV6-5 with TRBJ1-5; D is perhaps TRBD1 (5 bases). CDR1 MNHEY and CDR2 SVGAGI come from the germline V gene. V lost 2 bases to trimming and J lost 6 bases, with 11 bases between them. The CDR3 runs 14 residues. CDR3 region: CASSYGGGGQPQHF. Here the CDR3 DNA reads TGTGCCAGCAGTTACGGCGGGGGAGGTCAGCCCCAGCATTTT.

This clone was seen a few times. The chain combines TRBV7-9 with TRBJ2-1; TRBD2 matches at 7 bases. The germline CDR1 and CDR2 sequences are SEHNR and FQNEAQ (reference sequence). Trimming cost V 5 bases and J 6 bases; bases outside gene matches: 4. This CDR3 is built from 13 residues. In nucleotides, the CDR3 is TGTGCCAGCAGCCGGGGACTATTCAATGAGCAGTTCTTC. Amino acid sequence: CASSRGLFNEQFF.

The chain recombines TRBV6-5 with TRBJ1-3; a weak D match, TRBD1 (6 bases). CDR3 size: 16 residues. Germline CDR1 and CDR2: MNHEY and SVGAGI. Trimming stripped 0 bases from V and 3 bases from J, with 12 bases between. The CDR3 reads CASSYSRGASGNTIYF. The CDR3 bases are TGTGCCAGCAGTTACTCTCGGGGGGCAAGTGGAAACACCATATATTTT.

The chain carries TRBV19 and TRBJ1-5; D is undetermined. Trimming took off 6 bases at V and 0 bases at J, with 18 bases between the two ends. The CDR3 covers 17 residues. Germline CDR1 and CDR2: LNHDA and SQIVND (reference sequence). The DNA for the CDR3 is TGTGCCAGTAGCCTGACACCCGGGGAGTATAGCAATCAGCCCCAGCATTTT. It codes for CASSLTPGEYSNQPQHF.

The V gene is TRBV29-1, the J gene TRBJ2-1, with D maybe TRBD1 (6 bases). V dropped 7 bases and J dropped 6 bases, with 10 bases sitting between them. CDR1 is SQVTM and CDR2 is ANQGSEA in the germline V gene. CDR3 length: 11 residues. CDR3 loop: CSEGHLNEQFF. The CDR3 DNA sequence: TGCAGCGAGGGACATCTCAATGAGCAGTTCTTC.

J is TRBJ1-6 and V is TRBV3-1 (or the pseudogene TRBV3-2); perhaps TRBD1 as D (5 bases). CDR1 and CDR2 from the germline V gene are LGHDT and YNNKEL (reference sequence). Between the trimmed V and J ends, which lost 3 bases and 10 bases, there was a span of 13 bases. CDR3 size: 14 residues. CDR3 DNA: TGTGCCAGCAGCCAGCCCGGTGGGGGGTCACCCCTCCACTTT. This translates into CASSQPGGGSPLHF.

This clone occurred once. This chain uses TRBV3-1 (or the pseudogene TRBV3-2) with TRBJ1-6; D possibly corresponds to TRBD1 (5 bases). Germline CDR1 and CDR2: LGHDT and YNNKEL (reference sequence). Between the trimmed V and J ends, which lost 1 base and 8 bases, there was a span of 9 bases. This CDR3 contains 14 residues. Here the CDR3 reads CASSQAGGDSPLHF. CDR3 nucleotide sequence: TGTGCCAGCAGCCAAGCCGGAGGGGATTCACCCCTCCACTTT.

The V call is TRBV6-5, the J call TRBJ1-5; D call uncertain. Germline loops: CDR1 MNHEY, CDR2 SVGAGI. V was trimmed by 6 bases and J by 5 bases, leaving 8 bases between them. The CDR3 has 12 residues. The CDR3, as DNA: TGTGCCAGCAGAGAGGGTTATCAGCCCCAGCATTTT. Translation gives CASREGYQPQHF.

The chain couples TRBV28 to TRBJ2-5; 13 nucleotides match TRBD2. The germline gives CDR1 MDHEN, CDR2 SYDVKM. The CDR3 spans 16 residues. Trimming at V came to 5 bases and at J to 3 bases, leaving 6 bases not matched to a gene. In DNA form, the CDR3 reads TGTGCCAGCAGTCCTCCCGGACTAGCGGGAGAAGAGACCCAGTACTTC. This sequence encodes CASSPPGLAGEETQYF.

The chain links TRBV2 to TRBJ2-3; 9 positions agree with TRBD2. The V and J ends lost 2 bases and 9 bases, in that order; junction bases with no gene match: 15. Germline V gene lookup returns CDR1 SNHLY and CDR2 FYNNEI. CDR3 size: 17 residues. The chain's CDR3 is CASSEWPSGVLAATQYF. CDR3 coding DNA: TGTGCCAGCAGTGAATGGCCTAGCGGGGTACTGGCGGCGACGCAGTATTTT.

V and J are TRBV3-1 (or the pseudogene TRBV3-2) and TRBJ1-1; 8 bases align to TRBD1. The trim removed 3 bases at V and 6 bases at J, leaving 3 bases unmatched. Germline values: CDR1 LGHDT, CDR2 YNNKEL (reference sequence). The CDR3 runs to 13 residues. CDR3 bases: TGTGCCAGCAGCCATTTACAGGGGGCTGAAGCTTTCTTT. It codes for CASSHLQGAEAFF.

This chain links TRBV7-9 with TRBJ1-1; D remains ambiguous. The CDR3 has 16 residues. Germline CDR1 SEHNR, CDR2 FQNEAQ (reference sequence). V lost 1 base, J lost 1 base, and 13 bases lay in between. The CDR3 region has the DNA TGTGCCAGCAGCTTAGGATTTGGCAAACCGAACACTGAAGCTTTCTTT. Amino acids: CASSLGFGKPNTEAFF. Together with reference TRBV7-9 and TRBJ1-1, the CDR3 gives the full variable domain: DTGVSQNPRHKITKRGQNVTFRCDPISEHNRLYWYRQTLGQGPEFLTYFQNEAQLEKSRLLSDRFSAERPKGSFSTLEIQRTEQGDSAMYLCASSLGFGKPNTEAFFGQGTRLTVV.

The V call is TRBV5-1, the J call TRBJ2-3, with TRBD2 as a possible D gene (5 bases). Germline V gene data show CDR1 as SGHRS and CDR2 as YFSETQ. This CDR3 comprises 15 residues. The V end lost 0 bases, the J end lost 1 base, and 9 bases lay between the germline ends. DNA of the CDR3: TGCGCCAGCAGCTTGGGGGGTAGCGGCACAGATACGCAGTATTTT. Its protein is CASSLGGSGTDTQYF.